A selection of T cell receptor beta chains follows, all from one sample in a study of monozygotic twins with cystic fibrosis. Assay used: immunoSEQ multiplex PCR; TCRdb lists only in-frame clones, some missing. The table has 34,000 or so clones, under 95% seen once. Specimen: blood. The receptors originated from a boy younger than 10 with cystic fibrosis. CDR3s include the opening cysteine and the closing phenylalanine or tryptophan. D genes are given only for firm matches.

J gene	V gene	CDR3 length	D gene	CDR3 protein	CDR3 DNA
TRBJ2-7	TRBV2	14	TRBD1	CASSWDRGNYEQYF	TGTGCCAGCTCCTGGGACAGGGGGAACTACGAGCAGTACTTC
TRBJ1-1	TRBV21-1	15	.	CASSKGEGMNTEAFF	TGTGCCAGCAGCAAAGGAGAAGGCATGAACACTGAAGCTTTCTTT
TRBJ1-2	TRBV5-1	13	TRBD1	CASSLGQGGGYTF	TGCGCCAGCAGCTTAGGACAGGGGGGCGGCTACACCTTC
TRBJ2-7	TRBV11-2	16	.	CASSLERASLSYEQYF	TGTGCCAGCAGCTTAGAGAGGGCCTCCCTCTCCTACGAGCAGTACTTC
TRBJ1-1	TRBV10-3	15	.	CAISENGGLNTEAFF	TGTGCCATCAGTGAAAATGGGGGGCTGAACACTGAAGCTTTCTTT
TRBJ1-1	TRBV7-9	14	.	CASSLVGENTEAFF	TGTGCCAGCAGCTTAGTTGGGGAGAACACTGAAGCTTTCTTT
TRBJ2-3	TRBV5-6	15	.	CASSRSMISTDTQYF	TGTGCCAGCAGCCGATCGATGATAAGCACAGATACGCAGTATTTT
TRBJ2-2	TRBV27	14	.	CASSLSPNTGELFF	TGTGCCAGCAGTTTATCGCCGAACACCGGGGAGCTGTTTTTT
TRBJ2-3	TRBV5-5	15	.	CASSLDRVVTDTQYF	TGTGCCAGCAGCTTGGACAGGGTGGTCACAGATACGCAGTATTTT
TRBJ2-7	TRBV7-2	14	TRBD2	CASSLGDYSYEQYF	TGTGCCAGCAGCTTAGGGGACTACTCCTACGAGCAGTACTTC